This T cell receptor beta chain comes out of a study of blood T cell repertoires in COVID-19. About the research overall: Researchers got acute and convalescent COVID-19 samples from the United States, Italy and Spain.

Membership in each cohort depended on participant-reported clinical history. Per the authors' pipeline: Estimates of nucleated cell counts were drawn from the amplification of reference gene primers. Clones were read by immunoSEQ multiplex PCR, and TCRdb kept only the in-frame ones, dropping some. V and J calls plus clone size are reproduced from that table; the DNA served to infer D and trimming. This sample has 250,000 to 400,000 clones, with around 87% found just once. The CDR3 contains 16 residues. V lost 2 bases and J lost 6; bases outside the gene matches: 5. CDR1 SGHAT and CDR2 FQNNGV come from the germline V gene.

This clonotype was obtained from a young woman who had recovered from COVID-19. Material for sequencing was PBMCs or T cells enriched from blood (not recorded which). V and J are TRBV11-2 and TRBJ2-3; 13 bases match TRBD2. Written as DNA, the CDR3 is TGTGCCAGCAGCTTAAGACTAGCGGGGGGCGGGGATACGCAGTATTTT. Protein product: CASSLRLAGGGDTQYF. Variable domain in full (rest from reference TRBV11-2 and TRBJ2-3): EAGVAQSPRYKIIEKRQSVAFWCNPISGHATLYWYQQILGQGPKLLIQFQNNGVVDDSQLPKDRFSAERLKGVDSTLKIQPAKLEDSAVYLCASSLRLAGGGDTQYFGPGTRLTVL.